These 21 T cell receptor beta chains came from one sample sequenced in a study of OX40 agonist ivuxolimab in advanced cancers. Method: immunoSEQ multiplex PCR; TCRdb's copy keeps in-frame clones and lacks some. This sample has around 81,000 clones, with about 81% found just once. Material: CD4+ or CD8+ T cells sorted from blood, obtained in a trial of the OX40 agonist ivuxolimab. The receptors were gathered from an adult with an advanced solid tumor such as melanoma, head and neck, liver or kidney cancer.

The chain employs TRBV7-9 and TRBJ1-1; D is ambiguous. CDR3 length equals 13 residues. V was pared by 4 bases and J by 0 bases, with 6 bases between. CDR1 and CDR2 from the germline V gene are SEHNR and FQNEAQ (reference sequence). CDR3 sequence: CASSSSLNTEAFF. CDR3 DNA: TGTGCCAGCAGCTCCTCGTTGAACACTGAAGCTTTCTTT.

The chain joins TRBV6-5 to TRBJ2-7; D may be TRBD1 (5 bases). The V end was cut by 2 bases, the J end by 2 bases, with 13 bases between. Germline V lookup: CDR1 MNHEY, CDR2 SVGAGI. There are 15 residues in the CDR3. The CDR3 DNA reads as TGTGCCAGCAGTTACCTTGGGGCAGCGACCTACGAGCAGTACTTC. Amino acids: CASSYLGAATYEQYF.

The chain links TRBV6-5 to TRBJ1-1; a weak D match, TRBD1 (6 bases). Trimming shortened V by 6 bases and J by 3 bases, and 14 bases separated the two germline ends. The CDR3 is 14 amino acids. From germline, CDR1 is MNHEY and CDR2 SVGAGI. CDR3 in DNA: TGTGCCAGCAGCCAGGATGAGGGGGACACTGAAGCTTTCTTT. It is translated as CASSQDEGDTEAFF.

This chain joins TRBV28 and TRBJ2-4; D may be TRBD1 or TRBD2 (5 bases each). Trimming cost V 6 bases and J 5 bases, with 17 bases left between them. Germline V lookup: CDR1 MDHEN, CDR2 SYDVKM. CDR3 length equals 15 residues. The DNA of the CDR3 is TGTGCCAGCAGCCTAATGTACCAGGGAGAAAACATTCAGTACTTC. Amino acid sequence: CASSLMYQGENIQYF.

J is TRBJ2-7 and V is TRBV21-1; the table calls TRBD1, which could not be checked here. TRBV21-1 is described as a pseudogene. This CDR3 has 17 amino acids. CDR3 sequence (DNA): TGTGCCAGCAGCAAAGAACGGGAGGGACAGGGATGCTACGAGCAGTACTTC. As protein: CASSKEREGQGCYEQYF.

CDR3 loop: CASSTTSGTGSEQYF. CDR3 nucleotide sequence: TGTGCCAGTAGTACCACCTCCGGGACAGGGTCCGAGCAGTACTTC. The chain couples TRBV19 to TRBJ2-7; 9 positions match TRBD1. After removal of 4 bases from V and 6 bases from J, the junction contained 10 bases not matched to a gene. Looked up from germline, CDR1 is LNHDA and CDR2 is SQIVND (reference sequence). The CDR3 is 15 residues long.

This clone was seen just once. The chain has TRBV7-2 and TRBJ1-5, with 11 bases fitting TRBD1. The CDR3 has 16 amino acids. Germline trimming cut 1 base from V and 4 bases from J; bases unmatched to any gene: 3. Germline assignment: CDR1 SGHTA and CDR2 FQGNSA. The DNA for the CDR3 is TGTGCCAGCAGCTTAGTAGGGACAGGGGGAAATCAGCCCCAGCATTTT. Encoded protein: CASSLVGTGGNQPQHF.

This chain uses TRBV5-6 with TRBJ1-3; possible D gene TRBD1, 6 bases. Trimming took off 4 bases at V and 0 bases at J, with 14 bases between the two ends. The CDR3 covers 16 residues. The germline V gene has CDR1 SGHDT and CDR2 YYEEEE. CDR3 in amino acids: CASSTRDNFSGNTIYF. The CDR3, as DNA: TGTGCCAGCAGCACCCGGGACAACTTCTCTGGAAACACCATATATTTT. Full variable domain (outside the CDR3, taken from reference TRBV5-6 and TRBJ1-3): DAGVTQSPTHLIKTRGQQVTLRCSPKSGHDTVSWYQQALGQGPQFIFQYYEEEERQRGNFPDRFSGHQFPNYSSELNVNALLLGDSALYLCASSTRDNFSGNTIYFGEGSWLTVV.

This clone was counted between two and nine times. The CDR3, as DNA: TGCAGCGTTGAAGCCCCTGGGGCCAACGTCCTGACTTTC. Its translation: CSVEAPGANVLTF. The chain uses TRBV29-1 and TRBJ2-6; unclear D gene. Trimming pared 1 base from V and 2 bases from J, leaving 3 bases between. The CDR3 length is 13 residues. CDR1 SQVTM and CDR2 ANQGSEA come from the germline V gene.

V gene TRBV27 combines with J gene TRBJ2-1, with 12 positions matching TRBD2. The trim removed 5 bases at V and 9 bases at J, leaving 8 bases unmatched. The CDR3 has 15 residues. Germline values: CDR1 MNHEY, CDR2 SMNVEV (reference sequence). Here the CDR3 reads CASSVTSGGPGEQFF. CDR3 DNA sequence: TGTGCCAGCAGTGTCACTAGCGGGGGGCCGGGTGAGCAGTTCTTC.

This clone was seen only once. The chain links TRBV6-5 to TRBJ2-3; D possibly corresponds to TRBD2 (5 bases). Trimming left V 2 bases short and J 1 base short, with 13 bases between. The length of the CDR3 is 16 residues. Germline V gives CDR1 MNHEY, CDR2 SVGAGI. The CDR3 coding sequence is TGTGCCAGCAGTTACCGAGAACTAGGCCGCACAGATACGCAGTATTTT. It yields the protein CASSYRELGRTDTQYF.

CDR3 in amino acids: CASGCSGNTIYF. In DNA form, the CDR3 reads TGTGCCAGCGGATGCTCTGGAAACACCATATATTTT. The genes are TRBV21-1 and TRBJ1-3. TRBV21-1 counts as a pseudogene. This CDR3 comprises 12 residues.

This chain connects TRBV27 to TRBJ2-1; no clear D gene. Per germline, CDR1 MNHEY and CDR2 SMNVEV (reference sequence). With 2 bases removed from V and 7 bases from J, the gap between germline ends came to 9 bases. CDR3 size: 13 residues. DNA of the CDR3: TGTGCCAGCAGTTTACCCTACATAAATGAGCAGTTCTTC. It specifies CASSLPYINEQFF.

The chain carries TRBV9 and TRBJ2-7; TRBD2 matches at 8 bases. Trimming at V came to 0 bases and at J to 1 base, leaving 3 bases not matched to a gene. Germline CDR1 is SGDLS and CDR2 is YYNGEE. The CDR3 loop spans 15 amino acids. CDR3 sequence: CASSVGASGSYEQYF. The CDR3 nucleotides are TGTGCCAGCAGCGTAGGCGCTAGCGGGTCCTACGAGCAGTACTTC.

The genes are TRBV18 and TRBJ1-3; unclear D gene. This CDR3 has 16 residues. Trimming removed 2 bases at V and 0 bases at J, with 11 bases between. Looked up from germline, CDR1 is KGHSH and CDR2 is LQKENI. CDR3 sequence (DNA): TGTGCCAGCTCACCAACTTCCGTACTCTCTGGAAACACCATATATTTT. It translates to CASSPTSVLSGNTIYF.

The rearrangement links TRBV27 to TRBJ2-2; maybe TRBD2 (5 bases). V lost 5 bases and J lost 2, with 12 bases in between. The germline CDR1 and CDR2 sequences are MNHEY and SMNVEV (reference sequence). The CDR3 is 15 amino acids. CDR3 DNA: TGTGCCAGCAGTATGGGAGCGATCAACACCGGGGAGCTGTTTTTT. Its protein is CASSMGAINTGELFF.

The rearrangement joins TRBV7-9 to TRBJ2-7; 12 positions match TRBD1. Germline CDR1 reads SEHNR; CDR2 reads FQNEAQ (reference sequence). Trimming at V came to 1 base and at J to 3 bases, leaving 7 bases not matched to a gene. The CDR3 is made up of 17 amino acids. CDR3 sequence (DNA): TGTGCCAGCAGCTTAGGTCGGGGGACAGGGGGCATCTACGAGCAGTACTTC. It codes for CASSLGRGTGGIYEQYF.

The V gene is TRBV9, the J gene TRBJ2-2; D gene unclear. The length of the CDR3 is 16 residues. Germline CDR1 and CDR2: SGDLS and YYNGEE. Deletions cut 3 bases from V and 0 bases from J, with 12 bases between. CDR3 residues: CASSGRGLANTGELFF. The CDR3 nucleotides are TGTGCCAGCAGCGGTCGCGGCCTCGCGAACACCGGGGAGCTGTTTTTT.

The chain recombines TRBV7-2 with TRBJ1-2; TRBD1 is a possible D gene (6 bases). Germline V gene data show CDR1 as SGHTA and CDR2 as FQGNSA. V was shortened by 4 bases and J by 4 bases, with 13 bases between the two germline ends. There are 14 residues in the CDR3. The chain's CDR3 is CASSSNTGTYGYTF. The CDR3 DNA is TGTGCCAGCAGCTCGAATACAGGGACCTATGGCTACACCTTC.

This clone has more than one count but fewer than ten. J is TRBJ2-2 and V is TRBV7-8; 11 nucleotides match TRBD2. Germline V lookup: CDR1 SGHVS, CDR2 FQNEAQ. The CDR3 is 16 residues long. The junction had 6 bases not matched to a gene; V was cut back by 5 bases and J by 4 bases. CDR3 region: CASSASGTSGTGELFF. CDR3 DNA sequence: TGTGCCAGCAGCGCCTCCGGGACTAGCGGCACCGGGGAGCTGTTTTTT.

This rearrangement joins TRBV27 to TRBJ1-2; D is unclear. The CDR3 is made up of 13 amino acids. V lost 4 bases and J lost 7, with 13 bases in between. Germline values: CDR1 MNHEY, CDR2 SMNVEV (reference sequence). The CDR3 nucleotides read TGTGCCAGCAGTTCGTCCGGGGTGGGTGGCTACACCTTC. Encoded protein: CASSSSGVGGYTF.